This passage covers 28 T cell receptor beta chains from one sample sequenced in a study of identical twins. TCRdb processed the 5' RACE reads anew with MiXCR; each CDR3 protein has one entry. The sample has 500,000 to 550,000 distinct CDR3 sequences; roughly a fifth are singletons. This sample was shared with a second study, whose subject was T cells expressing NK-cell markers.

Sequenced material: CD4+ T cells sorted from blood. The receptors derive from a woman between 18 and 29 years old in good health.

This clonotype was counted many times. The gene calls are TRBV29-1 and TRBJ2-1; 10 bases align to TRBD1. The CDR3 runs to 14 residues. Per germline, CDR1 SQVTM and CDR2 ANQGSEA. With 3 bases clipped from V and 8 bases from J, the junction kept 7 bases outside the gene matches. The CDR3 sequence: CSVESGTGEYEQFF. CDR3 DNA: TGCAGCGTTGAGTCCGGGACAGGGGAATATGAGCAGTTCTTC.

This clonotype has a handful of counts. The chain has TRBV20-1 and TRBJ2-3, with D unclear. Between the trimmed V and J ends, which lost 3 bases and 1 base, there was a span of 8 bases. Germline V gives CDR1 DFQATT, CDR2 SNEGSKA (reference sequence). The CDR3 is 13 residues long. CDR3 sequence: CSASRGGTDTQYF. The CDR3 DNA follows: TGCAGTGCTAGTCGAGGTGGCACAGATACGCAGTATTTT.

This clonotype was seen a handful of times. The chain couples TRBV20-1 to TRBJ2-7, with D perhaps matching TRBD2 (6 bases). From germline, CDR1 is DFQATT and CDR2 SNEGSKA (reference sequence). V was trimmed by 5 bases and J by 5 bases, leaving 16 bases between them. CDR3 size: 13 residues. The CDR3 is CSAGETSPNEQYF. DNA of the CDR3: TGCAGTGCTGGTGAGACTAGTCCCAACGAGCAGTACTTC.

The rearrangement uses TRBV20-1 and TRBJ2-5; the match to TRBD2 covers 10 bases. V was pared by 5 bases and J by 3 bases, with 9 bases of the junction left unmatched. This CDR3 is built from 15 residues. Germline values: CDR1 DFQATT, CDR2 SNEGSKA (reference sequence). CDR3 in DNA: TGCAGTGCTCCCCCGGGTAGCGGGGGGAAAGAGACCCAGTACTTC. Encoded protein: CSAPPGSGGKETQYF.

This clonotype has only a few counts. This sequence joins TRBV5-1 and TRBJ2-1, with 9 bases lining up with TRBD2. With V trimmed by 7 bases and J by 7 bases, 9 bases remained unmatched. Germline V gives CDR1 SGHRS, CDR2 YFSETQ. The CDR3 length is 14 residues. The CDR3 is CASAAGGPGNEQFF. The CDR3 DNA reads TGCGCCAGCGCCGCGGGAGGGCCGGGAAATGAGCAGTTCTTC.

In this sample, this clonotype turned up a few times. The chain has TRBV7-2 and TRBJ2-5; D is tentatively TRBD1 or TRBD2 (5 bases each). Per germline, CDR1 SGHTA and CDR2 FQGNSA. The CDR3 covers 13 residues. With 3 bases removed from V and 5 bases from J, the gap between germline ends came to 10 bases. The CDR3, as DNA: TGTGCCAGCAGCTTCAGGGAGACGGAGACCCAGTACTTC. This translates into CASSFRETETQYF.

This clonotype turned up a few times. The chain uses TRBV11-2 and TRBJ2-5, with no clear D. Trimming stripped 3 bases from V and 3 bases from J, with 11 bases between. In germline, CDR1 is SGHAT, CDR2 FQNNGV. The CDR3 totals 14 residues. This CDR3 is CASSLFSTKETQYF. In DNA, the CDR3 is TGTGCCAGCAGCTTGTTTTCCACAAAAGAGACCCAGTACTTC.

This clonotype appeared a few times. This chain links TRBV9 with TRBJ2-3; perhaps TRBD2 as D (6 bases). The V end lost 4 bases, the J end lost 6 bases, and 18 bases lay between the germline ends. Germline V gene sequence: CDR1 SGDLS, CDR2 YYNGEE. This CDR3 has 15 residues. CDR3 sequence: CASSSSGRGVDTQYF. For the CDR3, the DNA is TGTGCCAGCAGCTCCAGCGGGCGGGGCGTGGATACGCAGTATTTT.

This clonotype was seen a handful of times. At one end the junction does not follow the germline gene, possibly because of a read error. The gene calls are TRBV5-1 and TRBJ1-5; TRBD1 matches 10 bases. The CDR3 is made up of 17 amino acids. The germline gives CDR1 SGHRS, CDR2 YFSETQ. CDR3 sequence: CASSLDTPGQGYQPQHF. The CDR3 DNA follows: TGCGCTAGCAGCTTGGATACGCCGGGACAGGGGTATCAGCCCCAGCATTTT.

The rearrangement joins TRBV27 to TRBJ2-5; D is possibly TRBD2 (6 bases). Trimming pared 4 bases from V and 1 base from J, leaving 10 bases between. Germline-derived CDR1 and CDR2 are MNHEY and SMNVEV (reference sequence). The CDR3 extends over 14 amino acids. The CDR3 sequence is CASSSPGAQETQYF. The CDR3 region has the DNA TGTGCCAGCAGTTCACCGGGAGCCCAAGAGACCCAGTACTTC.

The rearrangement uses TRBV11-2 and TRBJ2-3, with 9 positions matching TRBD2. This CDR3 comprises 18 residues. After removal of 2 bases from V and 1 base from J, the junction contained 10 bases not matched to a gene. Germline loops: CDR1 SGHAT, CDR2 FQNNGV. Here the CDR3 DNA reads TGTGCCAGCAGCTTAAGGATCACTAGCGGGTACCGCACAGATACGCAGTATTTT. It translates to CASSLRITSGYRTDTQYF.

The chain couples TRBV7-2 to TRBJ2-7; 7 bases fit TRBD2. Germline V CDR1 and CDR2: SGHTA, FQGNSA. After removal of 4 bases from V and 7 bases from J, the junction contained 4 bases not matched to a gene. The CDR3 length is 12 residues. CDR3 residues: CASSSLAREQYF. CDR3 DNA: TGTGCCAGCAGCTCACTAGCGAGGGAGCAGTACTTC.

Only a few counts were recorded for this clonotype. The rearrangement links TRBV4-3 to TRBJ2-5; 8 nucleotides line up with TRBD2. CDR3 size: 17 residues. V gave up 0 bases and J gave up 5 bases; unmatched junction bases: 11. Germline V gives CDR1 LGHNA, CDR2 YSLEER. The CDR3 sequence: CASSQDPQGTGGETQYF. The CDR3 DNA reads as TGCGCCAGCAGCCAAGATCCTCAGGGGACGGGGGGGGAGACCCAGTACTTC.

This clonotype was detected only a few times. In DNA form, the CDR3 reads TGTGCCAGCAGTTACGGCGGGGGTAACACAGATACGCAGTATTTT. Residues: CASSYGGGNTDTQYF. J is TRBJ2-3 and V is TRBV6-5; 7 nucleotides agree with TRBD2. The germline CDR1 and CDR2 sequences are MNHEY and SVGAGI. The CDR3 covers 15 residues. V dropped 2 bases and J dropped 2; count of bases not matched to a gene: 4.

The chain has TRBV9 and TRBJ2-5; D is possibly TRBD1 (5 bases). V lost 0 bases and J lost 7, with 7 bases in between. There are 12 residues in the CDR3. CDR1 and CDR2 (germline): SGDLS, YYNGEE. The CDR3 protein is CASSVDGATQYF. CDR3 coding DNA: TGTGCCAGCAGCGTAGATGGGGCGACCCAGTACTTC.

This chain connects TRBV10-3 to TRBJ1-4; 7 bases are a match to TRBD1. This CDR3 is 15 amino acids long. J was trimmed by 4 bases and V by 11 bases; bases with no gene match: 13. CDR1 and CDR2 (germline): ENHRY, SYGVKD. CDR3 in amino acids: CASSANRGDNEKLFF. The DNA of the CDR3 is TGTGCCTCGTCAGCTAACAGGGGCGATAATGAAAAACTGTTTTTT.

This clonotype was observed a few times. CDR3 sequence reads: CASSLDRDGGGYTF. The CDR3 DNA is TGTGCCAGCAGCTTAGACAGGGACGGCGGTGGCTACACCTTC. The V gene is TRBV7-3, the J gene TRBJ1-2; TRBD1 matches 7 bases. Per germline, CDR1 SGHTA and CDR2 FQGTGA. Trimming removed 2 bases from V and 7 bases from J; junction bases left unmatched: 7. There are 14 residues in the CDR3.

This chain uses TRBV6-2 or TRBV6-3 with TRBJ1-1; D is possibly TRBD1 (5 bases). Germline values: CDR1 MNHEY, CDR2 SVGEGT. This CDR3 contains 13 residues. V was cut by 6 bases and J by 5 bases, with 13 bases left in between. CDR3 amino acids: CASSQGVGTEAFF. As DNA, the CDR3 is TGTGCCAGCAGCCAAGGGGTGGGGACTGAAGCTTTCTTT.

This clonotype came up a few times. This chain joins TRBV10-3 and TRBJ1-2, with 7 nucleotides matching TRBD1. CDR1 is ENHRY, CDR2 SYGVKD, per germline. CDR3 length: 13 amino acids. V shed 2 bases, J shed 3 bases, and the junction held 0 bases outside the gene matches. The CDR3 loop is CAISEDRDYGYTF. The CDR3 region has the DNA TGTGCCATCAGTGAGGACAGGGACTATGGCTACACCTTC.

The chain combines TRBV27 with TRBJ1-2; TRBD1 is a possible D gene (5 bases). The CDR3 runs 14 residues. Germline CDR1 is MNHEY and CDR2 is SMNVEV (reference sequence). With 5 bases removed from V and 5 bases from J, the gap between germline ends came to 15 bases. CDR3 amino acids: CASSPYGGGYGYTF. The CDR3 region has the DNA TGTGCCAGCAGTCCTTACGGGGGTGGTTATGGCTACACCTTC.

The genes are TRBV20-1 and TRBJ2-5; possibly TRBD1 for D (6 bases). Germline assignment: CDR1 DFQATT and CDR2 SNEGSKA (reference sequence). Trimming shortened V by 2 bases and J by 9 bases, and 19 bases separated the two germline ends. The CDR3 covers 14 residues. CDR3 sequence (DNA): TGCAGTGCTAGATTGACAATGGGGGCAGGGGCCCAGTACTTC. Amino acids: CSARLTMGAGAQYF.

The CDR3 bases are TGCGCCAGCAGCCAAGATCCCCAGTTACCCTACGAGCAGTACTTC. Its translation: CASSQDPQLPYEQYF. The chain recombines TRBV4-3 with TRBJ2-7; D gene unclear. The V gene's germline CDR1 is LGHNA and CDR2 YSLEER. The germline V and J ends were trimmed by 0 bases and 2 bases, with 11 bases remaining between them. This CDR3 is 15 amino acids long.

This clonotype was seen a few times. This sequence joins TRBV20-1 and TRBJ1-5, with 10 bases that match TRBD1. The CDR3 consists of 14 residues. Germline CDR1 DFQATT, CDR2 SNEGSKA (reference sequence). V lost 6 bases to trimming and J lost 7 bases; unmatched junction nucleotides: 9. The CDR3 loop is CSASRQGARQPQHF. The CDR3 nucleotides are TGCAGTGCCTCTAGACAGGGGGCAAGGCAGCCCCAGCATTTT.

This chain uses TRBV20-1 with TRBJ2-2; D gene uncertain. The ends were cut back, 3 bases at V and 1 base at J, with 6 bases in the middle. The CDR3 has 13 amino acids. Germline values: CDR1 DFQATT, CDR2 SNEGSKA (reference sequence). The CDR3 reads CSASAQNTGELFF. The CDR3 coding sequence is TGCAGTGCTAGCGCCCAGAACACCGGGGAGCTGTTTTTT.

This clonotype was counted only a few times. The chain uses TRBV20-1 and TRBJ2-1; D perhaps matches TRBD1 (5 bases). The CDR3 has 11 residues. Per the germline V gene, CDR1 is DFQATT and CDR2 is SNEGSKA (reference sequence). Here the CDR3 DNA reads TGCAGGGATGTGAAACAGGTCCCACAGTTCTTC. Its protein product is CRDVKQVPQFF.

This clonotype has at least ten counts. V is TRBV12-3 or TRBV12-4 and J is TRBJ1-3; D is undetermined. The CDR3 length is 14 residues. V was pared by 3 bases and J by 0 bases, with 6 bases between. CDR3 nucleotide sequence: TGTGCCAGCAGTTTTGGTAGCTCTGGAAACACCATATATTTT. Residues: CASSFGSSGNTIYF.

The rearrangement joins TRBV6-5 to TRBJ2-5; D is possibly TRBD1 (6 bases). The CDR3 contains 16 residues. CDR1 and CDR2 from the germline V gene are MNHEY and SVGAGI. With 0 bases removed from V and 5 bases from J, the gap between germline ends came to 16 bases. CDR3 protein: CASSYSGQGFGETQYF. In DNA form, the CDR3 reads TGTGCCAGCAGTTACTCCGGGCAGGGGTTTGGGGAGACCCAGTACTTC.

There are a few counts of this clonotype. The J gene is TRBJ1-2, the V gene TRBV12-3 or TRBV12-4; 8 bases line up with TRBD1. J gave up 7 bases and V 6 bases, and 10 bases lay outside the gene matches. The CDR3 is 14 amino acids. The CDR3 here is CASSLDREYSGYTF. The DNA for the CDR3 is TGTGCCAGCAGCTTGGACAGGGAATATAGTGGCTACACCTTC.